These T cell receptor beta chains were read from a single sample in a study of T-cell reconstitution after alpha-beta-depleted transplantation in children. TCRdb independently ran MiXCR on the PCR reads; one entry per CDR3 protein. The sample gives 450,000 to 600,000 distinct CDR3 sequences, about an eighth of which show up once; 2% to 2.5% is in the top ten. The starting material was PBMCs, mostly from graft donor cells, obtained 360 days after TCRalphabeta/CD19-depleted stem cell transplant. These receptors were taken from a male patient younger than 18 who had a stem cell transplant for acute myeloid leukemia, so the T cells may come from the graft donor. CDR3s include the opening cysteine and the closing phenylalanine or tryptophan. The D gene is left open where the match is weak. Only part of the rows carry a size: once, few, many, or a class if the clone is expanded.

V gene	J gene	D gene	CDR3 length	clone size	CDR3 DNA	CDR3 protein
TRBV10-3	TRBJ2-1	.	15	few	TGTGCCATCAGTTCACCGGGCACACAGGGTAATGAGCAGTTCTTC	CAISSPGTQGNEQFF
TRBV6-5	TRBJ2-7	TRBD1	16	few	TGTGCCAGCAGTTCCGACAGGGGCTGGGCCCGGAGGGAGCAGTACTTC	CASSSDRGWARREQYF
TRBV6-5	TRBJ2-1	TRBD2	17	.	TGTGCCAGCAGTTACTTCGGTACAGCGGGAGTTAGAAATGAGCAGTTCTTC	CASSYFGTAGVRNEQFF
TRBV28	TRBJ2-7	TRBD2	18	.	TGTGCCCTCAGTTTGAAAAAGATACGTGAGCGGGAGGCGTCCGAGCAGTACTTC	CALSLKKIREREASEQYF
TRBV6-2/TRBV6-3	TRBJ2-1	.	18	.	TGTGCCAGCAGCAGGACAGTAGGTGGGCGGAAGGGGGACAATGAGCAGTTCTTC	CASSRTVGGRKGDNEQFF
TRBV15	TRBJ2-3	TRBD2	18	.	TGTGCCACCAGCCAAGGGGTAGCGGGAGTATTAAGCCCAGATACGCAGTATTTT	CATSQGVAGVLSPDTQYF
TRBV12-3/TRBV12-4	TRBJ1-2	.	16	few	TGTGCCAGCAGTCCCCCCGGTACACCATACGGGGGCGGCTACACCTTC	CASSPPGTPYGGGYTF
TRBV12-3/TRBV12-4	TRBJ1-5	TRBD1	15	.	TGTGCCAGCAGCCCGGGGGACAGGGGTCCTCAGCCCCAGCATTTT	CASSPGDRGPQPQHF
TRBV12-3/TRBV12-4	TRBJ2-2	.	15	many	TGTGCCAGCAGTTTAGTTCGGAGTTGGACCGGGGAGCTGTTTTTT	CASSLVRSWTGELFF
TRBV28	TRBJ2-7	.	15	.	TGTGCCAGCAGTCCCGGATCCCCACGCGGCTACGAGCAGTACTTC	CASSPGSPRGYEQYF
TRBV21-1	TRBJ2-5	.	12	.	TGTGCCAACCCAGACAGGGTCGAGACCCAGTACTTC	CANPDRVETQYF
TRBV20-1	TRBJ2-7	TRBD2	19	few	TGCAGTGCTCCTAATTCACCGGGACTATCCCTTCTCGCCTCCTACGAGCAGTACTTC	CSAPNSPGLSLLASYEQYF
TRBV19	TRBJ2-1	.	11	.	TGTGCCAGTAGTGAGACGAATGAGCAGTTCTTC	CASSETNEQFF
TRBV27	TRBJ2-7	.	17	few	TGTGCCAGCAGTTCCCTCCGTATGGACTATAAGGCCTACGAGCAGTACTTC	CASSSLRMDYKAYEQYF
TRBV5-6	TRBJ2-5	.	15	many	TGTGCCAGCAGCTTGTATGCTGGGACTGTGGAGACCCAGTACTTC	CASSLYAGTVETQYF
TRBV11-2	TRBJ2-7	TRBD2	18	once	TGTGCCAGCAGCCCAGCTTTACCGGGACTAGCGAACTCCTACGAGCAGTACTTC	CASSPALPGLANSYEQYF
TRBV2	TRBJ2-5	.	14	many	TGTGCCAGCAGTGACTACTGGCGCCAAGAGACCCAGTACTTC	CASSDYWRQETQYF
TRBV20-1	TRBJ2-7	.	16	.	TGCAGTGCTAGCCAGACATGGAGCCTCGGCTCCTACGAGCAGTACTTC	CSASQTWSLGSYEQYF
TRBV4-3	TRBJ2-7	TRBD1	14	few	TGCGCCAGCAGCCTCGGGACAGGGATGTACGAGCAGTACTTC	CASSLGTGMYEQYF
TRBV29-1	TRBJ2-1	TRBD2	19	few	TGCAGCGTCACTTGGAGACTAGCGGGAGGACCAGACTCCTACAATGAGCAGTTCTTC	CSVTWRLAGGPDSYNEQFF
TRBV12-3/TRBV12-4	TRBJ1-2	TRBD1	15	few	TGTGCCAGCAGTTCGGCCCGGGGACAGGCCTATGGCTACACCTTC	CASSSARGQAYGYTF
TRBV5-1	TRBJ2-4	TRBD2	16	.	TGCGCCAGCAGCTTCCCCGAAGCGGGAGGAGGAAACATTCAGTACTTC	CASSFPEAGGGNIQYF
TRBV7-3	TRBJ1-1	.	14	many	TGTGCCAGCAGCTTACAAGGGGGTCTGACTGAAGCTTTCTTT	CASSLQGGLTEAFF
TRBV7-9	TRBJ2-4	.	14	.	TGTGCCAGCAGCCGCGTTGGGCCGAGAAACATTCAGTACTTC	CASSRVGPRNIQYF
TRBV7-2	TRBJ2-5	.	15	.	TGTGCCAGCAGCTTCCGACAGACCATGGGGGAGACCCAGTACTTC	CASSFRQTMGETQYF
TRBV7-7	TRBJ2-1	TRBD2	18	few	TGTGCTAGCAGCGAGGGACTAGCGGGAGGCCTCCTCCCGAGCGAGCAGTTCTTC	CASSEGLAGGLLPSEQFF
TRBV7-3	TRBJ2-2	.	16	.	TGTGCCAGCAGCTTAGAACAGTCCGCGAACACCGGGGAGCTGTTTTTT	CASSLEQSANTGELFF
TRBV29-1	TRBJ2-7	.	11	many	TGCAGCGTTGAATTGAGTTACGAGCAGTACTTC	CSVELSYEQYF
TRBV9	TRBJ2-2	TRBD1	18	.	TGTGCCAGCAGCGTAAGAAGGGAGACAGGGGTGGCCACCGGGGAGCTGTTTTTT	CASSVRRETGVATGELFF
TRBV3-1	TRBJ2-7	.	14	.	TGTGCCAGCAGCCAGGGGTTTAGGGGCTACGAGCAGTACTTC	CASSQGFRGYEQYF
TRBV20-1	TRBJ1-5	TRBD1	15	.	TGCAGTGCTAGGGTCTGGGGACAGGGAATCCAGCCCCAGCATTTT	CSARVWGQGIQPQHF
TRBV6-5	TRBJ2-5	TRBD2	12	few	TGTGCCAGCAGTTACCCTAGCGGGATCCAGTACTTC	CASSYPSGIQYF
TRBV27	TRBJ2-6	.	18	.	TGTGCCAGCAGTTTATGGAAAGGGAAATTCGCTGGGGCCAACGTCCTGACTTTC	CASSLWKGKFAGANVLTF
TRBV5-1	TRBJ2-7	TRBD2	15	.	TGCGCCAGCAGCATGCTGACTAGCGGCTCCTACGAGCAGTACTTC	CASSMLTSGSYEQYF
TRBV20-1	TRBJ2-7	.	15	.	TGCAGTGCTAGAGAGGGAAGGATCTCAATCTACGAGCAGTACTTC	CSAREGRISIYEQYF
TRBV9	TRBJ2-1	.	14	.	TGTGCCAGCAGCTCCTTAGCATCCCTCAATGAGCAGTTCTTC	CASSSLASLNEQFF
TRBV29-1	TRBJ2-7	TRBD2	14	many	TGCAGTGTTGGGCGACTAGCGGGTTGGGACGAGCAGTACTTC	CSVGRLAGWDEQYF
TRBV21-1	TRBJ2-4	.	20	many	TGTGCCAGCAGCAATCAAAAACCCGGGACAGGAGACCCTTTGTGGAACATTCAGTACTTC	CASSNQKPGTGDPLWNIQYF
TRBV7-2	TRBJ2-3	.	16	.	TGTGCCAGCAGCCCCCTCAGGGTAGGGGGGTCAGATACGCAGTATTTT	CASSPLRVGGSDTQYF
TRBV20-1	TRBJ2-3	.	12	once	TGCAGTGCTAGTTACGGCATAGATACGCAGTATTTT	CSASYGIDTQYF